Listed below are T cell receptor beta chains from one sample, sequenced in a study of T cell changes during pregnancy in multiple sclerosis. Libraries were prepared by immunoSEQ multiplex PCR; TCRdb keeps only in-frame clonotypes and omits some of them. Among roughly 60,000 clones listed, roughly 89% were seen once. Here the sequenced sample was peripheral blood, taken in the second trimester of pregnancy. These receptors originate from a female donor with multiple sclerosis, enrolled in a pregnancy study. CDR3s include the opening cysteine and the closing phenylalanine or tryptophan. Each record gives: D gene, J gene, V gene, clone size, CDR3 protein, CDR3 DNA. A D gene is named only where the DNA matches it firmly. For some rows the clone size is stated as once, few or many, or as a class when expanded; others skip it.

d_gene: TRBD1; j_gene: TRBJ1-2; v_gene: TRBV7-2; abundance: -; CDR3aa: CASSWTGGDYTF; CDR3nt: TGTGCCAGCAGCTGGACAGGGGGGGACTACACCTTC
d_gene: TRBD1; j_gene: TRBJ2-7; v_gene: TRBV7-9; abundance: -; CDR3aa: CASSSPGTGEPYEQYF; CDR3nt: TGTGCCAGCAGCTCCCCCGGGACAGGGGAACCCTACGAGCAGTACTTC
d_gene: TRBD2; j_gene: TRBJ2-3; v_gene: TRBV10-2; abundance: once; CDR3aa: CASSGKRTSGKTDTQYF; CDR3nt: TGCGCCAGCAGTGGGAAACGGACTAGCGGGAAAACAGATACGCAGTATTTT
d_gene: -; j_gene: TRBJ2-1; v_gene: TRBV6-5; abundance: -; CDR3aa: CASRVTGLSDNEQFF; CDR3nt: TGTGCCAGCAGAGTGACGGGACTGAGTGACAATGAGCAGTTCTTC
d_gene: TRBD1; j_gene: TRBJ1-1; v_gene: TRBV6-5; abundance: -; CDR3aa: CASNSGQRDTEAFF; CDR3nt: TGTGCCAGCAACTCGGGACAGCGAGACACTGAAGCTTTCTTT
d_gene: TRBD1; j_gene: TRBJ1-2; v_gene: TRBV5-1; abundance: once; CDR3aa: CASSQTGVDGYTF; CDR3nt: TGCGCCAGCAGCCAGACAGGGGTGGATGGCTACACCTTC
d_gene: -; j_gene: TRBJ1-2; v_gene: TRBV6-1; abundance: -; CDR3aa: CASWEPYYGYTF; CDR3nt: TGTGCCAGCTGGGAGCCGTACTATGGCTACACCTTC
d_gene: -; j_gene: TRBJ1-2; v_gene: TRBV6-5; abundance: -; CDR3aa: CASRPATDHYGYTF; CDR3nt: TGTGCCAGCAGACCCGCGACAGACCACTATGGCTACACCTTC
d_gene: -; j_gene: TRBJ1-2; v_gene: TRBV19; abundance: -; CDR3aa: CASSTEAANYGYTF; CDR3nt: TGTGCCAGTAGTACAGAGGCGGCTAACTATGGCTACACCTTC
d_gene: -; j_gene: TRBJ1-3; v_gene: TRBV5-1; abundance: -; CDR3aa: CASSTGVGQGGNTIYF; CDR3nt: TGCGCCAGCAGCACCGGCGTAGGGCAGGGTGGAAACACCATATATTTT
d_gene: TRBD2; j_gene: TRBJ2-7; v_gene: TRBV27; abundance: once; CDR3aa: CASRFAGGRAYEQYF; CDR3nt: TGTGCCAGCAGGTTCGCGGGGGGGCGAGCCTACGAGCAGTACTTC
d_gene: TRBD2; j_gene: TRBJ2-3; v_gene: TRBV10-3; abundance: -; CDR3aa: CAISEGHSGSTDTQYF; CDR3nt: TGTGCCATCAGTGAGGGCCATAGCGGGTCCACAGATACGCAGTATTTT
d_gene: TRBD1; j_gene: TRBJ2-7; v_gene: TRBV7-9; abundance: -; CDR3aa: CASSRDRYYEQYF; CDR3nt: TGTGCCAGCAGCCGGGACAGATACTACGAGCAGTACTTC
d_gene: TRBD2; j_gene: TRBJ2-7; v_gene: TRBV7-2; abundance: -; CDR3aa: CASSPRSGTSYEQYF; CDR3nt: TGTGCCAGCAGCCCTAGGAGCGGGACCTCCTACGAGCAGTACTTC
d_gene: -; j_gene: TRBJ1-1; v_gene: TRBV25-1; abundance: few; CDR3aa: CASSVTGMNTEAFF; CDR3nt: TGTGCCAGCAGCGTTACAGGGATGAACACTGAAGCTTTCTTT
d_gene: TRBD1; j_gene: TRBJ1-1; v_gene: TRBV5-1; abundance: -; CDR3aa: CASSQDTGGVTEAFF; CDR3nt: TGCGCCAGCAGCCAAGATACAGGGGGCGTTACTGAAGCTTTCTTT
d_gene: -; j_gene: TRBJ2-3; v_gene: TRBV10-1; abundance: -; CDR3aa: CASSDGGNTDTQYF; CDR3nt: TGCGCCAGCAGTGACGGAGGCAACACAGATACGCAGTATTTT
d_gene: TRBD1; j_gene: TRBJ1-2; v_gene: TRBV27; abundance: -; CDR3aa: CASSLGQGDYGYTF; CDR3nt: TGTGCCAGCAGTTTGGGACAGGGGGACTATGGCTACACCTTC
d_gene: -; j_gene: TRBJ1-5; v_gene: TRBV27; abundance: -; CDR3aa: CASSLAGSPNQPQHF; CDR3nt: TGTGCCAGCAGTTTGGCAGGTTCACCCAATCAGCCCCAGCATTTT
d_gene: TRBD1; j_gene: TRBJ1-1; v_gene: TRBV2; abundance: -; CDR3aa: CASSERQGVTEAFF; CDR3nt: TGTGCCAGCAGTGAACGACAGGGGGTTACTGAAGCTTTCTTT
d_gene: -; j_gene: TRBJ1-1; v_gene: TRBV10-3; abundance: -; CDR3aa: CAIRTAGEIDTEAFF; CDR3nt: TGTGCCATCAGAACTGCAGGGGAGATTGACACTGAAGCTTTCTTT
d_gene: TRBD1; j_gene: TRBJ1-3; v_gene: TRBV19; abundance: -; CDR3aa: CASRATGNGNTIYF; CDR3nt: TGTGCCAGTAGAGCGACAGGGAATGGAAACACCATATATTTT
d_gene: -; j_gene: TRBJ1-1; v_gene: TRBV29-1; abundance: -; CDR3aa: CSVERRGEAFF; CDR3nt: TGCAGCGTTGAACGACGGGGTGAAGCTTTCTTT
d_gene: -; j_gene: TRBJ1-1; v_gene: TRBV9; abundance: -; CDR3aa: CASSAGGGLNTEAFF; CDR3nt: TGTGCCAGCAGCGCCGGGGGGGGGCTAAACACTGAAGCTTTCTTT
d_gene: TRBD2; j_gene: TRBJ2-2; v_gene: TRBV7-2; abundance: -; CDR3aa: CASSRTSGDTGELFF; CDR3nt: TGTGCCAGCAGCCGGACTAGCGGGGACACCGGGGAGCTGTTTTTT
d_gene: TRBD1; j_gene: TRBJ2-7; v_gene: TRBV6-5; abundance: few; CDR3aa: CATQQGASYEQYF; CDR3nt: TGTGCCACTCAACAGGGGGCGTCCTACGAGCAGTACTTC
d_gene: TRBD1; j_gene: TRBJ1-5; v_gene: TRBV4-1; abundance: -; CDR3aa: CASSLYGQGSNQPQHF; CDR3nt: TGCGCCAGCAGCCTTTACGGACAGGGGAGCAATCAGCCCCAGCATTTT
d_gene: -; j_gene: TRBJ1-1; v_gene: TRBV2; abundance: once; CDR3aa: CASRASQVNTEAFF; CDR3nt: TGTGCCAGCAGGGCCAGCCAGGTGAACACTGAAGCTTTCTTT
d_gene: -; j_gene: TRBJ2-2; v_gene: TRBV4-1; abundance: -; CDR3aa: CASGRDSANTGELFF; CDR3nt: TGCGCCAGCGGCAGGGATTCGGCGAACACCGGGGAGCTGTTTTTT
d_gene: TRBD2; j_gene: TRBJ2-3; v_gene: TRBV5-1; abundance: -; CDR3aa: CASSFSGGTDTQYF; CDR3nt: TGCGCCAGCAGCTTCAGCGGGGGCACAGATACGCAGTATTTT
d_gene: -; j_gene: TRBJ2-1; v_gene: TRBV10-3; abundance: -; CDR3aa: CAISRDSSYNEQFF; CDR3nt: TGTGCCATCAGTAGGGACTCCTCCTACAATGAGCAGTTCTTC
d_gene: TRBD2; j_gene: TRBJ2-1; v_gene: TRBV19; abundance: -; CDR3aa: CASSTQMGTSNEQFF; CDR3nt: TGTGCCAGTAGTACCCAGATGGGGACTAGCAATGAGCAGTTCTTC
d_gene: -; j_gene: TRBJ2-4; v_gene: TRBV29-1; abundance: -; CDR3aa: CSVRDRGNIQYF; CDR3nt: TGCAGCGTGCGAGATAGAGGGAACATTCAGTACTTC
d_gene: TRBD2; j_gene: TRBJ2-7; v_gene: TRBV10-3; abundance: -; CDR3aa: CASISGLAGGESYEQYF; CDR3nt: TGTGCCAGTATCTCGGGACTAGCGGGAGGGGAGTCCTACGAGCAGTACTTC
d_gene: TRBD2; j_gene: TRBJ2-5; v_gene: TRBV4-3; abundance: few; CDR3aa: CASSQALAGGPPQETQYF; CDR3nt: TGCGCCAGCAGCCAAGCGCTAGCGGGAGGACCCCCCCAAGAGACCCAGTACTTC
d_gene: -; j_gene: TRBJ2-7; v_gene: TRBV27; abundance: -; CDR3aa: CASSFGRSSYEQYF; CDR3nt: TGTGCCAGCAGTTTCGGTAGGAGCTCCTACGAGCAGTACTTC
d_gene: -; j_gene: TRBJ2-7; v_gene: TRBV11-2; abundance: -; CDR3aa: CASTLAKFADYEQYF; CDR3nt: TGTGCCAGCACCTTAGCCAAGTTTGCGGACTACGAGCAGTACTTC
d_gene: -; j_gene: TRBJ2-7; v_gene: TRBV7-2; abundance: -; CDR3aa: CASSLTRYEQYF; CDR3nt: TGTGCCAGCAGCTTAACGCGCTACGAGCAGTACTTC
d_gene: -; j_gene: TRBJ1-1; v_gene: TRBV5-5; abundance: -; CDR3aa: CASSLGAGVNTEAFF; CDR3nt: TGTGCCAGCAGCTTGGGTGCAGGGGTGAACACTGAAGCTTTCTTT
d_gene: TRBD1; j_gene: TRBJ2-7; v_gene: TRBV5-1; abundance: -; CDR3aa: CASSRGQGLIDEQYF; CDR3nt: TGCGCCAGCAGCCGGGGACAGGGCTTAATAGACGAGCAGTACTTC
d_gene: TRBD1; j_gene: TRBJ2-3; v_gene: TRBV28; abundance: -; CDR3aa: CASSLGDRTTDTQYF; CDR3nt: TGTGCCAGCAGTTTGGGGGACAGGACCACAGATACGCAGTATTTT
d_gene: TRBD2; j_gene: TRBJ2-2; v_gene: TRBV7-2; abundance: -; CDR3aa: CASSYPGLAGDPGELFF; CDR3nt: TGTGCCAGCAGCTATCCCGGACTAGCGGGAGATCCCGGGGAGCTGTTTTTT
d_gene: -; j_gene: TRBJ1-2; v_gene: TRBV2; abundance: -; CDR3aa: CASSENRDYGYTF; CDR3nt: TGTGCCAGCAGTGAGAACCGGGACTATGGCTACACCTTC
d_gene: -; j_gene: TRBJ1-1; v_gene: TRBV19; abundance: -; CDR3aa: CASSIRGLNTEAFF; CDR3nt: TGTGCCAGTAGTATCAGGGGACTGAACACTGAAGCTTTCTTT
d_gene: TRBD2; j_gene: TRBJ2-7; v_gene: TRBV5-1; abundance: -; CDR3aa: CASSLALAGVVAYEQYF; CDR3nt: TGCGCCAGCAGCTTGGCACTAGCGGGGGTGGTGGCCTACGAGCAGTACTTC
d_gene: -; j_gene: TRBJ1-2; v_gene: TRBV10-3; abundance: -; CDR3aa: CAISESLYGYTF; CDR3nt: TGTGCCATCAGTGAGTCGCTATATGGCTACACCTTC
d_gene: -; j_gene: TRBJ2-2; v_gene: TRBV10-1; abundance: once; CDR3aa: CASSLSHTGELFF; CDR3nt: TGCGCCAGCAGCCTTAGCCACACCGGGGAGCTGTTTTTT
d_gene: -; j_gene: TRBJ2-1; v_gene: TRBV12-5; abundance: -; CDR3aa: CASGHTSDEQFF; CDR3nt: TGTGCTAGTGGTCATACTTCGGATGAGCAGTTCTTC
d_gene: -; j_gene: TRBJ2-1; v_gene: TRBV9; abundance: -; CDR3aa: CASSPNPPLASGNEQFF; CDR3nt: TGTGCCAGCAGCCCAAACCCTCCCCTTGCCTCGGGAAATGAGCAGTTCTTC